This is a list of T cell receptor beta chains from one sample in a study of cytomegalovirus exposure and HLA in healthy donors. Assay used: immunoSEQ multiplex PCR; TCRdb lists only in-frame clones, some missing. Seen here are roughly 98,000 clones, roughly 87% observed once, and the top ten hold under 6.5%. Sequencing was carried out using PBMCs. The source of these receptors is a man aged 18 to 30 in good health and CMV-seropositive. CDR3s include the opening cysteine and the closing phenylalanine or tryptophan. The D gene is left open where the match is weak. Clone sizes are given selectively: once, few, many, or a class where the clone is expanded.

v_gene	d_gene	abundance	j_gene	CDR3aa	CDR3nt
TRBV28	TRBD2	-	TRBJ2-7	CASSSTGTSGSSYEQYF	TGTGCCAGCAGCTCCACCGGGACTAGCGGGAGCTCCTACGAGCAGTACTTC
TRBV18	-	-	TRBJ2-6	CASSPFPLSGANVLTF	TGTGCCAGCTCACCATTCCCTCTCTCTGGGGCCAACGTCCTGACTTTC
TRBV19	-	-	TRBJ1-1	CASSITTNTEAFF	TGTGCCAGTAGTATAACAACGAACACTGAAGCTTTCTTT
TRBV29-1	TRBD2	-	TRBJ2-1	CSVIPGLAYEQFF	TGCAGCGTTATTCCGGGACTAGCCTATGAGCAGTTCTTC
TRBV5-1	TRBD2	-	TRBJ2-3	CASSETIAGHSTDTQYF	TGCGCCAGCAGCGAGACCATAGCGGGACACAGCACAGATACGCAGTATTTT
TRBV27	-	-	TRBJ2-7	CASSLGQTYEQYF	TGTGCCAGCAGTTTAGGGCAGACCTACGAGCAGTACTTC
TRBV28	TRBD2	-	TRBJ2-7	CASSFLGGSGMGEQYF	TGTGCCAGCAGTTTCCTTGGTGGTAGCGGGATGGGGGAGCAGTACTTC
TRBV5-1	TRBD2	-	TRBJ2-7	CASSFLPALAGGYEQYF	TGCGCCAGCAGCTTCCTACCGGCACTAGCGGGAGGGTACGAGCAGTACTTC
TRBV29-1	-	-	TRBJ2-2	CSVYFTGELFF	TGCAGCGTTTATTTCACCGGGGAGCTGTTTTTT
TRBV28	TRBD1	once	TRBJ2-7	CASMPGQGAEQYF	TGTGCCAGCATGCCGGGACAGGGAGCCGAGCAGTACTTC
TRBV7-2	-	-	TRBJ2-2	CASSLPPRHTGELFF	TGTGCCAGCAGCTTACCCCCGCGGCACACCGGGGAGCTGTTTTTT
TRBV27	TRBD1	-	TRBJ2-1	CASSPWDRGNEQFF	TGTGCCAGCAGTCCCTGGGACAGGGGCAATGAGCAGTTCTTC
TRBV12-5	TRBD1	-	TRBJ2-7	CASGPRDRAYEQYF	TGTGCTAGTGGTCCTCGGGACAGGGCCTACGAGCAGTACTTC
TRBV19	TRBD1	few	TRBJ1-5	CASSIPQGGSGRQPQHF	TGTGCCAGTAGTATACCCCAGGGGGGATCTGGTAGGCAGCCCCAGCATTTT
TRBV6-5	TRBD2	-	TRBJ2-7	CASSYSRLAGPYEQYF	TGTGCCAGCAGTTACTCTCGCCTAGCGGGGCCCTACGAGCAGTACTTC
TRBV9	-	-	TRBJ2-7	CASSPRQENYEQYF	TGTGCCAGCAGCCCCCGACAGGAAAACTACGAGCAGTACTTC
TRBV5-4	TRBD2	-	TRBJ2-2	CASSLAGGLNTGELFF	TGTGCCAGCAGCTTGGCGGGGGGGCTGAACACCGGGGAGCTGTTTTTT
TRBV7-6	-	-	TRBJ2-1	CASSLSSGFGQFF	TGTGCCAGCAGCCTCAGTTCAGGGTTTGGGCAGTTCTTC
TRBV6-1	-	once	TRBJ2-1	CASTLLGGEQFF	TGTGCCAGCACCTTGCTCGGTGGTGAGCAGTTCTTC
TRBV7-8	TRBD1	-	TRBJ1-2	CASSILTGGLNYGYTF	TGTGCCAGCAGCATCTTAACAGGGGGGTTAAACTATGGCTACACCTTC
TRBV14	TRBD1	-	TRBJ2-3	CASSRNRGDTQYF	TGTGCCAGCAGCCGGAACAGGGGAGATACGCAGTATTTT
TRBV7-9	TRBD2	-	TRBJ2-2	CASSHGLAGSGELFF	TGTGCCAGCAGCCATGGACTAGCGGGGTCCGGGGAGCTGTTTTTT
TRBV4-3	TRBD2	-	TRBJ2-1	CASSQEGTSGSNEQFF	TGCGCCAGCAGCCAAGAGGGGACTAGCGGGAGCAATGAGCAGTTCTTC
TRBV14	-	-	TRBJ1-3	CASSQEEGPSGNTIYF	TGTGCCAGCAGCCAAGAGGAGGGCCCCTCTGGAAACACCATATATTTT
TRBV2	TRBD2	-	TRBJ2-3	CASSEVVAGGPIIADTQYF	TGTGCCAGCAGTGAAGTGGTAGCGGGGGGGCCGATAATCGCAGATACGCAGTATTTT
TRBV7-7	-	-	TRBJ2-7	CASSTGTPPSEQYF	TGTGCCAGCTCAACAGGGACACCTCCTAGCGAGCAGTACTTC
TRBV11-2	TRBD2	few	TRBJ2-1	CASSLTLAGGQYNEQFF	TGTGCCAGCAGCTTGACACTAGCGGGGGGGCAATACAATGAGCAGTTCTTC
TRBV28	TRBD1	-	TRBJ1-5	CASRGQTKGQNQPQHF	TGTGCCAGCAGGGGACAGACTAAGGGGCAAAATCAGCCCCAGCATTTT
TRBV9	-	-	TRBJ1-3	CASSPTGFRGNTIYF	TGTGCCAGCAGTCCTACAGGGTTTAGGGGAAACACCATATATTTT
TRBV9	-	-	TRBJ2-2	CASSVGNSPDTGELFF	TGTGCCAGCAGCGTAGGTAATAGCCCTGACACCGGGGAGCTGTTTTTT
TRBV5-6	-	-	TRBJ2-7	CASSLPGMTYEQYF	TGTGCCAGCAGCTTGCCCGGGATGACCTACGAGCAGTACTTC
TRBV7-8	TRBD2	-	TRBJ2-7	CASSPWTSGGNRVYEQYF	TGTGCCAGCAGCCCCTGGACTAGCGGGGGAAACCGCGTCTACGAGCAGTACTTC
TRBV4-2	-	-	TRBJ1-3	CASSQGHSSGNTIYF	TGTGCCAGCAGCCAGGGACACAGCTCTGGAAACACCATATATTTT
TRBV5-6	-	-	TRBJ1-1	CASSFAGWAFF	TGTGCCAGCAGCTTCGCAGGGTGGGCTTTCTTT
TRBV7-7	-	-	TRBJ2-5	CASSLGLQETQYF	TGTGCCAGCAGCTTAGGTCTACAAGAGACCCAGTACTTC
TRBV5-5	-	-	TRBJ1-4	CASSLARTSNEKLFF	TGTGCCAGCAGCTTGGCCCGGACAAGCAATGAAAAACTGTTTTTT
TRBV2	-	-	TRBJ1-1	CASSERGGIAFF	TGTGCCAGCAGTGAGCGGGGCGGTATCGCTTTCTTT
TRBV10-3	-	-	TRBJ2-5	CAAGRDRDSETQYF	TGTGCCGCGGGGCGAGACAGGGATTCTGAGACCCAGTACTTC
TRBV29-1	TRBD2	-	TRBJ2-5	CSVELAGLRETQYF	TGCAGCGTTGAACTAGCGGGGCTACGGGAGACCCAGTACTTC
TRBV4-2	TRBD1	-	TRBJ1-5	CASSQVGQNNQPQHF	TGTGCCAGCAGCCAAGTGGGACAGAACAATCAGCCCCAGCATTTT
TRBV4-1	-	-	TRBJ1-3	CASSQYKGNTIYF	TGCGCCAGCAGCCAATATAAAGGAAACACCATATATTTT